This is a list of T cell receptor beta chains from one sample in a study of blood T cell repertoires in COVID-19. Repertoires were generated with immunoSEQ multiplex PCR, while TCRdb's copy carries only in-frame clones and drops some. The repertoire holds about 200,000 clones, approximately 84% seen once, with 15% in the top ten. Sequencing was performed on PBMCs or T cells enriched from blood (not recorded which). These receptors were obtained from a man aged 40-50 years who had recovered from COVID-19. Each CDR3 is given without its conserved first and last residue. Fields, in order: D gene, V gene, CDR3 protein. A D gene is named only where the DNA matches it firmly.

>NA|TRBV28
ASGRGEQY
>NA|TRBV2
ASSLLTVNTEAF
>TRBD1|TRBV6-5
ASSTGGAYGYT
>TRBD2|TRBV5-1
ASREDLAGLSYNEQF
>NA|TRBV6-5
ASSYSGALNQPQH
>NA|TRBV28
ASSSNTGYT
>NA|TRBV9
ASSEPNYGYT
>TRBD1|TRBV7-9
ASSRGQGEKLF
>NA|TRBV23-1
ASSQKLAGTDTQY
>NA|TRBV28
AVRHRATNEKLF
>TRBD2|TRBV2
ASSGDLAGVEDTQY
>TRBD2|TRBV5-1
ASSPRESGANVLT
>NA|TRBV19
ASTGDSNQPQH
>NA|TRBV19
ASTTTGVPQPQH
>NA|TRBV12-5
ASGFGSRHDTQY
>NA|TRBV9
ASSVSGQNTEAF
>NA|TRBV3-1/TRBV3-2
ASTGTYFSGEQY
>TRBD2|TRBV18
ASSVGLAGVSEQF
>NA|TRBV6-5
ASSYGEGAEAF
>NA|TRBV6-6
ASSYSYKGNYEQY
>TRBD1|TRBV3-1/TRBV3-2
ASSRTGTGVEKLF
>NA|TRBV5-1
ASSLAGVGLTDTQY
>TRBD2|TRBV11-2
ASSLRTGTSGLTDTQY
>TRBD1|TRBV6-1
ASSEHMGQGNYGYT
>TRBD2|TRBV28
ASSSPGLGDEQY
>NA|TRBV28
ASSSKGGSQPQH
>NA|TRBV30
AWSGPTGGTEAF
>TRBD2|TRBV27
ASSTWTSGGRRYTGELF
>NA|TRBV27
ASSLLSDRVYGYT
>NA|TRBV4-1
ASSQDPKQPQH
>NA|TRBV27
ASSHTRQAIPLSTDTQY
>NA|TRBV7-9
ASSIVPNTEAF